This T cell receptor beta chain is from a study of blood T cell repertoires in COVID-19. The wider study: COVID-19 samples, acute and convalescent, were from the United States, Italy and Spain. T cells, B-cell-depleted T cells, or PBMCs supplied cDNA or gDNA.

In the source study's methods: Amplification from reference gene primers served as the basis for estimated nucleated cell counts. Repertoires were generated with immunoSEQ multiplex PCR, while TCRdb's copy carries only in-frame clones and drops some. V and J calls plus clone size are reproduced from that table; the DNA served to infer D and trimming. The sample records approximately 210,000 clones, 80% to 90% being singletons. From germline, CDR1 is LNHDA and CDR2 SQIVND (reference sequence). The V segment lost 4 bases and the J segment 7 bases; nucleotides outside the gene matches: 10. The CDR3 totals 14 residues.

The TCR comes from a woman between 65 and 79 years old with acute or convalescent COVID-19. The sequenced material came from peripheral blood. The V gene is TRBV19, the J gene TRBJ2-7; 7 bases are shared with TRBD1. The CDR3 loop is CASSSTGTAIEQYF. The CDR3 DNA reads TGTGCCAGTAGTAGTACCGGGACAGCTATAGAGCAGTACTTC.